This T cell receptor beta chain derives from a study of OX40 agonist ivuxolimab in advanced cancers. About the full investigation: Ivuxolimab was a fully human IgG2 agonistic monoclonal antibody targeting the costimulatory receptor OX40 (CD134). The purpose of peripheral TCRbeta sequencing was to test whether ivuxolimab changed TCR sequence diversity and led to clonal T-cell expansion. The dose-escalation cohort was roughly 83% male with a mean age of about 60 years, ranging from roughly 20 to 80. Patients were allowed to have had prior anti-PD-1, anti-PD-L1 or anti-CTLA-4 therapy, and approximately 40% of the dose-escalation patients had been treated with checkpoint inhibitors. Intravenous ivuxolimab was administered to patients every 2 weeks at six dose levels: 0.01, 0.1, 0.3, 1.5, 3 and 10 mg/kg. The monotherapy dose-escalation portion (N of about 50 patients) of the phase I ivuxolimab trial is reported in the paper. Of the roughly 54 patients in dose escalation, about 20 had hepatocellular carcinoma, approximately 15 had melanoma, 9 had renal cell carcinoma and 9 had head and neck cancer. Partial responses were achieved by three dose-escalation patients, of whom one had hepatocellular carcinoma and two had cutaneous melanoma.

For sequencing of the TCRbeta CDR3 region, genomic DNA was extracted from the sorted cells. The immunoSEQ Assay was used to sequence the TCRbeta CDR3 regions. The immuneACCESS repertoire file appears here via TCRdb, limited to in-frame rearrangements. These files lack a portion of the clones; in checked studies, under half of the deficit traces to unresolved V genes, and the cause of the others is not known. This sample comprises fewer than 4,000 clones, more than 70% of them detected only once. Jointly, the top ten make up around 30% of the sample. The trial excluded patients who had a history of autoimmune disease or were on systemic immunosuppression. Peripheral blood for TCR sequencing was collected from all dose cohorts at baseline, on cycle 4 day 1, and on cycle 7 day 1. The samples were taken from a phase I, first-in-human, multicenter, open-label dose-escalation trial of ivuxolimab. Adults with locally advanced or metastatic melanoma, renal cell, hepatocellular, or head and neck squamous cell carcinoma were enrolled in the trial. Before TCR sequencing, CD4+ T cells and CD8+ T cells from peripheral blood were sorted into separate populations.

Study-wide findings and limitations: Low levels of normalized T-cell clonal expansion were also shown by some nonresponding patients. In the 0.1-3.0 mg/kg groups, partial responders were among the patients with the lowest normalized peripheral clonal expansion, particularly in CD8+ T cells. At doses of 0.1 to 3.0 mg/kg, clonal expansion of both CD4+ and CD8+ T cells in blood was seen between baseline and week 6. After ivuxolimab, more expanded clones were found on average in CD8+ T cells than in CD4+ T cells. Which antigens the clonally expanded peripheral T cells were specific for was not determined.

Including cysteine and phenylalanine, the CDR3 has 13 amino acids. Only the CDR3 part of the read is kept: 39 bases, read in frame from the first base. From the germline V gene, CDR1 is LGHNA and CDR2 is YNFKEQ. Trimming takes 1 base from V and 4 bases from J, and the germline ends sit 7 bases apart. As concerns this clone: It has no known antigen specificity. There are no base qualities to consult, and no much larger clone falls within one base.

This receptor was obtained from an adult with an advanced solid tumor such as melanoma, head and neck, liver or kidney cancer. This receptor chain uses TRBV4-2 and TRBJ1-1; the D gene identity is not certain. Sequences were derived from CD4+ or CD8+ T cells sorted from blood, sampled in a trial of the OX40 agonist ivuxolimab. The nucleotide sequence reads TGTGCCAGCAGCCAAGTAAAGAGCACTGAAGCTTTCTTT. Its amino acids are CASSQVKSTEAFF.